The rows below give T cell receptor beta chains drawn from one sample of a study of response to subunit inactivated influenza vaccine. TCRdb recomputed calls from the RT-PCR reads with MiXCR, one row per CDR3 protein. The repertoire consists of more than 550,000 distinct CDR3 sequences, with approximately 12% occurring once and the leading ten covering more than 8.5%. The specimen was PBMCs from blood, collected on the day of vaccination. These receptors all stem from a man over 45 who received an inactivated influenza vaccine. CDR3s include the opening cysteine and the closing phenylalanine or tryptophan. D genes are given only for firm matches. Clone size is stated in some rows and not others, as once, few, many or a class when expanded.

clone size: few; V gene: TRBV29-1; D gene: .; J gene: TRBJ2-1; CDR3 DNA: TGCAGCGCTGGCAGACTAGTAACGAATGAGCAGTTCTTC; CDR3 protein: CSAGRLVTNEQFF
clone size: many; V gene: TRBV20-1; D gene: TRBD2; J gene: TRBJ2-1; CDR3 DNA: TGCAGTGCTAGAATGCTAGCGGGAGGGCCTAATGAGCAGTTCTTC; CDR3 protein: CSARMLAGGPNEQFF
clone size: .; V gene: TRBV12-3/TRBV12-4; D gene: TRBD2; J gene: TRBJ2-7; CDR3 DNA: TGTGCCAGCAGCTCCACCCCCGGGGCGGGAGGACACTACGAGCAGTACTTC; CDR3 protein: CASSSTPGAGGHYEQYF
clone size: .; V gene: TRBV28; D gene: TRBD1; J gene: TRBJ1-5; CDR3 DNA: TGTGCCAGCGGGTGGGAGACAGGGGATAGAGAGCCCCAGCATTTT; CDR3 protein: CASGWETGDREPQHF
clone size: .; V gene: TRBV10-3; D gene: TRBD1; J gene: TRBJ2-1; CDR3 DNA: TGTCCCATCACAGGGGGAAACAATGAGCATTTCTTC; CDR3 protein: CPITGGNNEHFF
clone size: .; V gene: TRBV7-2; D gene: .; J gene: TRBJ2-7; CDR3 DNA: TGTGCCAGCAGCAACAGCGCCTACGAGCAGTACTTC; CDR3 protein: CASSNSAYEQYF
clone size: many; V gene: TRBV6-2/TRBV6-3; D gene: .; J gene: TRBJ2-1; CDR3 DNA: TGTGCCAGCAGTATAATAGGGGGAGGCCGATTATACAATGAGCAGTTCTTC; CDR3 protein: CASSIIGGGRLYNEQFF
clone size: few; V gene: TRBV14; D gene: .; J gene: TRBJ2-3; CDR3 DNA: TGTGCCAGCAGCCCACCTTTCGGGCGGACCCTAGACACAGATACGCAGTATTTT; CDR3 protein: CASSPPFGRTLDTDTQYF
clone size: few; V gene: TRBV2; D gene: .; J gene: TRBJ1-3; CDR3 DNA: TGTGCCAGCACTCAAGAGTACACCATATATTTT; CDR3 protein: CASTQEYTIYF
clone size: .; V gene: TRBV20-1; D gene: .; J gene: TRBJ2-2; CDR3 DNA: TGCAGTGCTAGAGATCAAGGGCCCGGGGAGCTGTTTTTT; CDR3 protein: CSARDQGPGELFF
clone size: .; V gene: TRBV7-2; D gene: TRBD1; J gene: TRBJ1-3; CDR3 DNA: TGTGCCAGCAGCGGCAGGGGGACTTCTTATGGAAACACCATATATTTT; CDR3 protein: CASSGRGTSYGNTIYF
clone size: many; V gene: TRBV7-6; D gene: TRBD1; J gene: TRBJ2-1; CDR3 DNA: TGTGCCAGCAGCTTACCGACAGGGGGTTACAATGAGCAGTTCTTC; CDR3 protein: CASSLPTGGYNEQFF
clone size: .; V gene: TRBV5-1; D gene: .; J gene: TRBJ1-6; CDR3 DNA: TGCGCCAGCAGCTTGCGGCAGGAGGGTAGTTCACCCCTCCACTTT; CDR3 protein: CASSLRQEGSSPLHF
clone size: many; V gene: TRBV5-1; D gene: .; J gene: TRBJ2-7; CDR3 DNA: TGCGCCAGCAGCTTGCCTCAGGGAGCCGAGCAGTACTTC; CDR3 protein: CASSLPQGAEQYF
clone size: few; V gene: TRBV5-1; D gene: TRBD2; J gene: TRBJ2-3; CDR3 DNA: TGCGCCAGCAGCTTGGAGAAGAGCGGGGGGCAGTATTTT; CDR3 protein: CASSLEKSGGQYF
clone size: .; V gene: TRBV3-1; D gene: TRBD1; J gene: TRBJ2-1; CDR3 DNA: TGTGCCAGCAGTACCTACAGGGGACGGAGCGCCTACAATGAGCAGTTCTTC; CDR3 protein: CASSTYRGRSAYNEQFF
clone size: many; V gene: TRBV29-1; D gene: .; J gene: TRBJ2-3; CDR3 DNA: TGCAGCGTTGAAATTGATTTCCGTCGGACAGATACGCAGTATTTT; CDR3 protein: CSVEIDFRRTDTQYF
clone size: few; V gene: TRBV30; D gene: .; J gene: TRBJ2-1; CDR3 DNA: TGTGCCTGGAGTGTACGTGGAAGGCCCGCTTCCCATGAGCAGTTCTTC; CDR3 protein: CAWSVRGRPASHEQFF
clone size: .; V gene: TRBV5-5; D gene: .; J gene: TRBJ1-2; CDR3 DNA: TGTGCCAGCAGCTTGCGCTCAGACAGCTATGGCTACACCTTC; CDR3 protein: CASSLRSDSYGYTF
clone size: .; V gene: TRBV7-2; D gene: .; J gene: TRBJ1-2; CDR3 DNA: TGTGCCAGCAGCTTATCGGGGGTAACCAACTATGGCTACACCTTC; CDR3 protein: CASSLSGVTNYGYTF
clone size: few; V gene: TRBV7-9; D gene: TRBD1; J gene: TRBJ2-5; CDR3 DNA: TGTGCCAGCAGCCTTCCGGGACAGCGAGAGACCCAGTACTTC; CDR3 protein: CASSLPGQRETQYF
clone size: .; V gene: TRBV30; D gene: .; J gene: TRBJ2-7; CDR3 DNA: TGTGCCGCCATAGGAGGGGCCTACGAGCAGTACTTC; CDR3 protein: CAAIGGAYEQYF
clone size: .; V gene: TRBV5-1; D gene: TRBD2; J gene: TRBJ2-7; CDR3 DNA: TGCGCCAGCAGCACAGGACTAGCGGGGGGAAGTGAGCAGTACTTC; CDR3 protein: CASSTGLAGGSEQYF
clone size: few; V gene: TRBV11-2; D gene: TRBD2; J gene: TRBJ2-1; CDR3 DNA: TGTGCCAGCAGCTTAGTAAGCCTAGCGGGGGGCCCTTCCTACAATGAGCAGTTCTTC; CDR3 protein: CASSLVSLAGGPSYNEQFF
clone size: few; V gene: TRBV4-1; D gene: .; J gene: TRBJ1-5; CDR3 DNA: TGCGCCAGCAGCCAAGTCGGTACCCAGCCCCAGCATTTT; CDR3 protein: CASSQVGTQPQHF
clone size: few; V gene: TRBV11-2; D gene: .; J gene: TRBJ2-1; CDR3 DNA: TGTGCCAGCAGCTTAGGGGCGGGGACTGGGTACAATGAGCAGTTCTTC; CDR3 protein: CASSLGAGTGYNEQFF
clone size: few; V gene: TRBV19; D gene: .; J gene: TRBJ1-4; CDR3 DNA: TGTGCCAGTAGGCGGTTCTTCGCGTCGGAAAAACTGTTTTTT; CDR3 protein: CASRRFFASEKLFF
clone size: .; V gene: TRBV10-2; D gene: .; J gene: TRBJ2-7; CDR3 DNA: TGCGCCAGCAGTGAGTTCTCCTACGAGCAGTACTTC; CDR3 protein: CASSEFSYEQYF
clone size: .; V gene: TRBV20-1; D gene: .; J gene: TRBJ1-5; CDR3 DNA: TGCAGTGCTAGTGGACAGATTCAGCCCCAGCATTTT; CDR3 protein: CSASGQIQPQHF
clone size: .; V gene: TRBV10-3; D gene: TRBD2; J gene: TRBJ2-1; CDR3 DNA: TGTGCCACCGCCTACCTAGCGGGAGCGGGAAATGAGCAGTTCTTC; CDR3 protein: CATAYLAGAGNEQFF
clone size: few; V gene: TRBV20-1; D gene: .; J gene: TRBJ2-1; CDR3 DNA: TGCAGTGCTACCCTGGACGCGGTCTCCTACAATGAGCAGTTCTTC; CDR3 protein: CSATLDAVSYNEQFF
clone size: .; V gene: TRBV29-1; D gene: .; J gene: TRBJ2-1; CDR3 DNA: TGCAGCGAAGCGACGACTGATTTCGGGGAGCAGTTCTTC; CDR3 protein: CSEATTDFGEQFF
clone size: .; V gene: TRBV5-1; D gene: .; J gene: TRBJ2-2; CDR3 DNA: TGCGCCAGCAGCTTGCCGGGGAACACCGGGGAGCTGTTTTTT; CDR3 protein: CASSLPGNTGELFF
clone size: .; V gene: TRBV7-2; D gene: .; J gene: TRBJ1-1; CDR3 DNA: TGTGCCAGCAGCTTATGGGAGAACACTGAAGCTTTCTTT; CDR3 protein: CASSLWENTEAFF
clone size: .; V gene: TRBV6-2/TRBV6-3; D gene: TRBD1; J gene: TRBJ2-7; CDR3 DNA: TGTGCCAGCAGGAAGACAGGGTATGTTTCGTCCTACGAGCAGTACTTC; CDR3 protein: CASRKTGYVSSYEQYF
clone size: many; V gene: TRBV6-2/TRBV6-3; D gene: .; J gene: TRBJ2-1; CDR3 DNA: TGTGCCAGCAGTTACGGGGACGGTCCAAGCTCCTACAATGAGCAGTTCTTC; CDR3 protein: CASSYGDGPSSYNEQFF
clone size: .; V gene: TRBV28; D gene: TRBD2; J gene: TRBJ2-4; CDR3 DNA: TGTGCCAGCAGTTCCCCGGGGGGGGCAAAAAACATTCAGTACTTC; CDR3 protein: CASSSPGGAKNIQYF
clone size: .; V gene: TRBV7-2; D gene: .; J gene: TRBJ2-5; CDR3 DNA: TGTGCCACCAGCTTAGCAGTAATGCGGGCGGGGGAGACCCAGTACTTC; CDR3 protein: CATSLAVMRAGETQYF
clone size: .; V gene: TRBV5-1; D gene: TRBD2; J gene: TRBJ2-3; CDR3 DNA: TGCGCCAGCAGCTTAAACAGCGGGAGAACAGGTACGCAGTATTTT; CDR3 protein: CASSLNSGRTGTQYF
clone size: .; V gene: TRBV6-1; D gene: .; J gene: TRBJ2-1; CDR3 DNA: TGTGCCAGCAGTCTCGGGACATCGCCCTACAATGAGCAGTTCTTC; CDR3 protein: CASSLGTSPYNEQFF
clone size: many; V gene: TRBV4-1; D gene: TRBD2; J gene: TRBJ2-1; CDR3 DNA: TGCGCCAGCAGCCAAGTCTGGGGGATACTAGCGGGGGGTAACTCCTACAATGAGCAGTTCTTC; CDR3 protein: CASSQVWGILAGGNSYNEQFF
clone size: .; V gene: TRBV14; D gene: TRBD2; J gene: TRBJ2-1; CDR3 DNA: TGTGCCAGCAGCCCACGGCGCGGGAGGGCTGACTACAATGAGCAGTTCTTC; CDR3 protein: CASSPRRGRADYNEQFF
clone size: many; V gene: TRBV11-3; D gene: .; J gene: TRBJ2-7; CDR3 DNA: TGTGCCAGCAGACCGGGCAGGGTTCTCTACGAGCAGTACTTC; CDR3 protein: CASRPGRVLYEQYF
clone size: few; V gene: TRBV4-1; D gene: TRBD1; J gene: TRBJ1-1; CDR3 DNA: TGCGCCAGCAGCCCGGACAGGGAGAGGGGAAACAGTGAAGCTTTCTTT; CDR3 protein: CASSPDRERGNSEAFF
clone size: few; V gene: TRBV18; D gene: .; J gene: TRBJ2-1; CDR3 DNA: TGTGCCAGCCAACAAGCGGACTCCTACAATGAGCAGTTCTTC; CDR3 protein: CASQQADSYNEQFF
clone size: .; V gene: TRBV5-1; D gene: .; J gene: TRBJ2-2; CDR3 DNA: TGCGCCAGCAGCTCGGGAAGCGCCGGGGAGCTGTTTTTT; CDR3 protein: CASSSGSAGELFF
clone size: few; V gene: TRBV5-1; D gene: .; J gene: TRBJ2-6; CDR3 DNA: TGCGCCAGCAGCTCGCACTTGTTACAGGGCTCTGGGGCCAACGTCCTGACTTTC; CDR3 protein: CASSSHLLQGSGANVLTF
clone size: few; V gene: TRBV18; D gene: .; J gene: TRBJ2-1; CDR3 DNA: TGTGCCAGCTCACCACAGGGCCTTGAGCAGTTCTTC; CDR3 protein: CASSPQGLEQFF
clone size: many; V gene: TRBV12-3/TRBV12-4; D gene: .; J gene: TRBJ2-3; CDR3 DNA: TGTGCCAGCACCCAAGCCGCCACGCAGTATTTT; CDR3 protein: CASTQAATQYF
clone size: many; V gene: TRBV7-9; D gene: TRBD1; J gene: TRBJ2-7; CDR3 DNA: TGTGCCAGCAGCGAGACAGGGCCTAGCTCCTACGAGCAGTACTTC; CDR3 protein: CASSETGPSSYEQYF
clone size: few; V gene: TRBV25-1; D gene: .; J gene: TRBJ2-7; CDR3 DNA: TGTGCCAGCAGTGACCAGGGGAATTCCTACGAGCAGTACTTC; CDR3 protein: CASSDQGNSYEQYF
clone size: .; V gene: TRBV7-9; D gene: .; J gene: TRBJ2-3; CDR3 DNA: TGTGCCAGCAGAATTGGAAACACAGATACGCAGTATTTT; CDR3 protein: CASRIGNTDTQYF
clone size: few; V gene: TRBV12-3/TRBV12-4; D gene: .; J gene: TRBJ1-5; CDR3 DNA: TGTGCCAGCAGTTTAAGGATGGGGGGCTGGCAGCCCCAGCATTTT; CDR3 protein: CASSLRMGGWQPQHF